Shown below are 10 T cell receptor beta chains from a single sample sequenced in a study of blood T cell repertoires in COVID-19. TCRdb keeps only in-frame clones here, not all; method: immunoSEQ multiplex PCR. The table records about 180,000 clones, 80% to 90% of them present only once. Sequencing input: PBMCs or T cells enriched from blood (not recorded which). The source of these receptors is a woman aged 40 to 50 with acute COVID-19.

The CDR3 region has the DNA TGCGCCAGCAGCCGATCTTCCGGGACAGGGGGAGAGACCCAGTACTTC. Translated: CASSRSSGTGGETQYF. The J gene is TRBJ2-5, the V gene TRBV5-1, with 11 bases that match TRBD1. This CDR3 spans 16 amino acids. Germline assignment: CDR1 SGHRS and CDR2 YFSETQ. V dropped 4 bases and J dropped 4; count of bases not matched to a gene: 9.

The chain is built from TRBV5-6 and TRBJ2-7; 7 bases are a match to TRBD1. The CDR3 is 18 residues long. Germline V gene sequence: CDR1 SGHDT, CDR2 YYEEEE. Trimming removed 0 bases from V and 2 bases from J; junction bases left unmatched: 14. As DNA, the CDR3 is TGTGCCAGCAGCTTGGACAAGTCGACAGGGCTCAGAACCTACGAGCAGTACTTC. It is translated as CASSLDKSTGLRTYEQYF.

In this sample, this clone turned up a few times. Other DNA sequences in this specimen translate into the identical CDR3. The V gene is TRBV7-2, the J gene TRBJ2-3; D is undetermined. The ends were cut back, 5 bases at V and 2 bases at J, with 5 bases in the middle. Germline assignment: CDR1 SGHTA and CDR2 FQGNSA. CDR3 length equals 12 residues. As DNA, the CDR3 is TGTGCCAGCAGCCCCTACACAGATACGCAGTATTTT. Translating gives CASSPYTDTQYF.

The rearrangement uses TRBV3-1 (or the pseudogene TRBV3-2) and TRBJ2-7; 10 nucleotides line up with TRBD2. In germline, CDR1 is LGHDT, CDR2 YNNKEL (reference sequence). With V trimmed by 1 base and J by 2 bases, 2 bases remained unmatched. CDR3 length equals 15 residues. CDR3 residues: CASSQGTSGAYEQYF. The DNA of the CDR3 is TGTGCCAGCAGCCAAGGAACTAGCGGGGCCTACGAGCAGTACTTC.

V and J are TRBV18 and TRBJ2-7, with D possibly TRBD1 on 5 matching bases. Germline CDR1 is KGHSH and CDR2 is LQKENI. The CDR3 runs to 12 residues. V was cut by 3 bases and J by 7 bases, with 10 bases left in between. The CDR3 DNA follows: TGTGCCAGCTCACCTTCCCCAGGGGAGCAGTACTTC. Translating gives CASSPSPGEQYF.

The rearrangement joins TRBV5-8 to TRBJ2-1; D is perhaps TRBD2 (5 bases). CDR1 is SGHTS, CDR2 YDEGEE, per germline. The CDR3 consists of 15 residues. V lost 2 bases and J 6 bases, leaving 15 bases between the germline ends. The CDR3 DNA sequence: TGTGCCAGCAGCTTTTCCGGGATTTTTTTCAATGAGCAGTTCTTC. This translates into CASSFSGIFFNEQFF.

The chain has TRBV11-3 and TRBJ2-7; 9 bases match TRBD2. The CDR3 is 14 amino acids. Germline CDR1 is SGHNT and CDR2 is YENEEA. Trimming took 5 bases from V and 3 from J; bases not matched to a gene: 5. Here the CDR3 reads CASSPSGRLYEQYF. The CDR3 DNA follows: TGTGCCAGCAGCCCCAGCGGGAGGCTCTACGAGCAGTACTTC.

V usage is TRBV2 and J usage is TRBJ2-5, with 7 bases fitting TRBD2. This CDR3 comprises 13 residues. The germline CDR1 and CDR2 sequences are SNHLY and FYNNEI. V dropped 7 bases and J dropped 5; count of bases not matched to a gene: 7. The CDR3 loop is CASTVGLVETQYF. The CDR3 nucleotides read TGTGCCAGCACGGTAGGACTAGTGGAGACCCAGTACTTC.

The chain couples TRBV19 to TRBJ2-1, with 12 bases aligning to TRBD2. CDR3 length equals 16 residues. V dropped 3 bases and J dropped 4; count of bases not matched to a gene: 4. The germline CDR1 and CDR2 sequences are LNHDA and SQIVND (reference sequence). The CDR3 sequence: CASSIGLAGPYNEQFF. The CDR3 DNA follows: TGTGCCAGTAGTATCGGACTAGCGGGACCTTACAATGAGCAGTTCTTC. The entire variable domain, with the rest obtained from reference TRBV19 and TRBJ2-1, is as follows: DGGITQSPKYLFRKEGQNVTLSCEQNLNHDAMYWYRQDPGQGLRLIYYSQIVNDFQKGDIAEGYSVSREKKESFPLTVTSAQKNPTAFYLCASSIGLAGPYNEQFFGPGTRLTVL.

This rearrangement joins TRBV18 to TRBJ2-2, with TRBD1 identical over 9 bases. V lost 4 bases to trimming and J lost 7 bases; unmatched junction nucleotides: 4. Germline assignment: CDR1 KGHSH and CDR2 LQKENI. The length of the CDR3 is 14 residues. The CDR3 reads CASSRDRDGGELFF. CDR3 DNA sequence: TGTGCCAGCTCACGGGACAGGGACGGCGGGGAGCTGTTTTTT.